This TCR beta chain is drawn from a study of cytomegalovirus exposure and HLA in healthy donors. As for the study in general: Within the Caucasian-associated ancestry cluster were under 85% of the roughly 400 genotyped donors. Study-wide results and limits: The productive fraction for most TCR beta V segments was about 87% or about 30% in an earlier analysis. Later analysis showed TCR association rates varying by HLA locus, highest for DRB1 and lowest for HLA-C.

With respect to this clone: Antigen specificity is unknown.

The PCR was carried out with 60 Vbeta primers and 13 Jbeta primers. Assay used: immunoSEQ multiplex PCR; TCRdb lists only in-frame clones, some missing. The table includes more than 140,000 clones, roughly four fifths detected once. The receptor's source is a man aged 18 to 35 in good health and CMV-seropositive. Sequencing input: PBMCs.

CDR3 DNA sequence: TGTGCCAGCACCCCGGTGGGGCGGACTGAAGCTTTCTTT. This translates into CASTPVGRTEAFF. The chain employs TRBV5-6 and TRBJ1-1, with D maybe TRBD1 (5 bases). V was shortened by 6 bases and J by 5 bases, with 14 bases between the two germline ends. Germline values: CDR1 SGHDT, CDR2 YYEEEE. CDR3 size: 13 residues.